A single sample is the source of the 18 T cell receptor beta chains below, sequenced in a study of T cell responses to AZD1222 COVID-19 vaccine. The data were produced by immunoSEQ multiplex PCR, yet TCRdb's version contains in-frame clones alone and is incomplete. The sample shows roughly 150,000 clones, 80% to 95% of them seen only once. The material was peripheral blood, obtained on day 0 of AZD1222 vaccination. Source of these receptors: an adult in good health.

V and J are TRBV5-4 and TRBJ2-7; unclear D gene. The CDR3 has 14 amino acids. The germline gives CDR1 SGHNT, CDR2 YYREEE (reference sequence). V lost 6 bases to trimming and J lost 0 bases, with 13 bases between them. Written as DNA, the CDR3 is TGTGCCAGCACTCCGGGCTCGGGCTCCTACGAGCAGTACTTC. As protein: CASTPGSGSYEQYF.

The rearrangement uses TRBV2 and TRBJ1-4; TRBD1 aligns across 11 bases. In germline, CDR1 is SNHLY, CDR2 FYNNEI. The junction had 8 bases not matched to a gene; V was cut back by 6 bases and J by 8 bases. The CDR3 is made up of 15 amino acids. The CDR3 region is CASSAEGQGGEKLFF. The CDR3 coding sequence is TGTGCCAGCAGCGCAGAGGGACAGGGGGGGGAAAAACTGTTTTTT. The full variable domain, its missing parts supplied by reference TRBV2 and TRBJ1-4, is EPEVTQTPSHQVTQMGQEVILRCVPISNHLYFYWYRQILGQKVEFLVSFYNNEISEKSEIFDDQFSVERPDGSNFTLKIRSTKLEDSAMYFCASSAEGQGGEKLFFGSGTQLSVL.

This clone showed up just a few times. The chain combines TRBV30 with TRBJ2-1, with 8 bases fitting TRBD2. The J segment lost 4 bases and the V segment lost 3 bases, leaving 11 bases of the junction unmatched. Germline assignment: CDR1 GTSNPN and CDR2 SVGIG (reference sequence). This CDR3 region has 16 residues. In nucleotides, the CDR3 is TGTGCCTGGAGGGCCCCACTGTCTAGCGGGTACAATGAGCAGTTCTTC. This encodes CAWRAPLSSGYNEQFF. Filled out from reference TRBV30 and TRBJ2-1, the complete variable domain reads SQTIHQWPATLVQPVGSPLSLECTVEGTSNPNLYWYRQAAGRGLQLLFYSVGIGQISSEVPQNLSASRPQDRQFILSSKKLLLSDSGFYLCAWRAPLSSGYNEQFFGPGTRLTVL.

The CDR3 DNA is TGTGCCAGCAGCCCCCCCCGCCAGGGCGCCTACGAGCAGTACTTC. Translating it yields CASSPPRQGAYEQYF. This chain uses TRBV9 with TRBJ2-7; D might be TRBD1 (5 bases). Germline CDR1 and CDR2: SGDLS and YYNGEE. The V gene lost 4 bases and the J gene lost 2 bases, with 16 bases spanning the gap. The CDR3 contains 15 residues.

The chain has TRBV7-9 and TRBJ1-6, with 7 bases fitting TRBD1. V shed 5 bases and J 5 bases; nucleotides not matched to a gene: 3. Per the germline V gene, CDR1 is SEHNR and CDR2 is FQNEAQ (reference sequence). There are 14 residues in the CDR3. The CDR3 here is CASSGGTDNSPLHF. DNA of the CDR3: TGTGCCAGCAGCGGCGGGACAGATAATTCACCCCTCCACTTT.

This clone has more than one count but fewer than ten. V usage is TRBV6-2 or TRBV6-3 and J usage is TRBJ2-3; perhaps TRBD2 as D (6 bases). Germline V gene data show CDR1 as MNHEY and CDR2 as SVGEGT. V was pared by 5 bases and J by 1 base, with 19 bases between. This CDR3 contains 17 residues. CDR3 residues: CASSKSTGLLRTDTQYF. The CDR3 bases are TGTGCCAGCAGTAAGTCGACGGGACTCCTCCGCACAGATACGCAGTATTTT.

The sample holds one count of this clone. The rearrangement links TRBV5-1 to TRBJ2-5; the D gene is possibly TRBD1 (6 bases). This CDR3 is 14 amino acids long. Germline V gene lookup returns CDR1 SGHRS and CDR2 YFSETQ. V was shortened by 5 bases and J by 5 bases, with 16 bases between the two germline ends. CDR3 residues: CASRTDSEWETQYF. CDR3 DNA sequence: TGCGCCAGCAGGACGGACAGCGAGTGGGAGACCCAGTACTTC.

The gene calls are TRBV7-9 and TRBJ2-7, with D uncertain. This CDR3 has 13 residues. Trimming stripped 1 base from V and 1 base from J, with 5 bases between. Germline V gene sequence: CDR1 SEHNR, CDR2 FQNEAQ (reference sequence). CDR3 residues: CASSLVPSYEQYF. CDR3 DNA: TGTGCCAGCAGCTTAGTTCCTTCCTACGAGCAGTACTTC.

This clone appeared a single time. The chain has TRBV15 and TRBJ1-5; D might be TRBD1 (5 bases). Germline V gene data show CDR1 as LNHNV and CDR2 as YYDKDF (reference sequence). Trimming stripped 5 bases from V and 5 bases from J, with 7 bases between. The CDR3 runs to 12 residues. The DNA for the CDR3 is TGTGCCACCAGCGGGGGGTATCAGCCCCAGCATTTT. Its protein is CATSGGYQPQHF.

The CDR3 is CATSIGREGYNEQFF. The CDR3 coding sequence is TGTGCCACCAGCATTGGTCGGGAGGGGTACAATGAGCAGTTCTTC. The chain recombines TRBV15 with TRBJ2-1, with TRBD2 matching 8 bases. The CDR3 is 15 residues long. Unmatched junction bases numbered 6, after V lost 4 bases and J lost 4 bases. Looked up from germline, CDR1 is LNHNV and CDR2 is YYDKDF (reference sequence).

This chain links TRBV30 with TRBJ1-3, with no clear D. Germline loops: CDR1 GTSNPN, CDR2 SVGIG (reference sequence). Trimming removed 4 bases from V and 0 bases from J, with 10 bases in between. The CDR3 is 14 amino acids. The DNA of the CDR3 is TGTGCCTGGACAGGCGGAATCTCTGGAAACACCATATATTTT. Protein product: CAWTGGISGNTIYF.

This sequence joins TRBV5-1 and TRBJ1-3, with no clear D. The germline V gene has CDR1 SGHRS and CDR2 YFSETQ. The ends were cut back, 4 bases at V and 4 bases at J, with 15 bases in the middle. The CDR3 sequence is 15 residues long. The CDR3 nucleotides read TGCGCCAGCAGCCTCCAGCGCGCGCAGGGAAACACCATATATTTT. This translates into CASSLQRAQGNTIYF.

The chain's CDR3 is CASRGTGGAGELFF. The DNA for the CDR3 is TGTGCCAGCAGAGGGACAGGGGGCGCCGGGGAGCTGTTTTTT. This chain joins TRBV6-5 and TRBJ2-2, with 12 bases identical to TRBD1. CDR1 and CDR2 (germline): MNHEY, SVGAGI. The CDR3 runs 14 residues. Germline trimming cut 6 bases from V and 6 bases from J; bases unmatched to any gene: 2.

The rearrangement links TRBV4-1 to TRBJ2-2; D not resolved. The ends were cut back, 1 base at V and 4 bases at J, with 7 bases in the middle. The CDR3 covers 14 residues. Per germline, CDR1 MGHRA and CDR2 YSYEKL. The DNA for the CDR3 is TGCGCCAGCAGCCAAGGGCAGGTCACCGGGGAGCTGTTTTTT. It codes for CASSQGQVTGELFF.

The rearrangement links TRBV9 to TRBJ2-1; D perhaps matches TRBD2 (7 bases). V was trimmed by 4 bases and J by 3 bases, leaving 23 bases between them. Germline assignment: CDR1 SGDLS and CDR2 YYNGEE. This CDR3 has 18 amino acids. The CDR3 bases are TGTGCCAGCAGCCCCTTCAACTCCCGGGGGGCAGACTACAATGAGCAGTTCTTC. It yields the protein CASSPFNSRGADYNEQFF. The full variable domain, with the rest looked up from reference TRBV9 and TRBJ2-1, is DSGVTQTPKHLITATGQRVTLRCSPRSGDLSVYWYQQSLDQGLQFLIQYYNGEERAKGNILERFSAQQFPDLHSELNLSSLELGDSALYFCASSPFNSRGADYNEQFFGPGTRLTVL.

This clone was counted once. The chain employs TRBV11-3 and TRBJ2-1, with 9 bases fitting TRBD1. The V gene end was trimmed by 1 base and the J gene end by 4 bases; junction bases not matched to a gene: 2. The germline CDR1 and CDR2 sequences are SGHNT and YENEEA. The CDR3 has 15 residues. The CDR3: CASSLGDRVYNEQFF. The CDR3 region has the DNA TGTGCCAGCAGCTTAGGGGACAGGGTTTACAATGAGCAGTTCTTC. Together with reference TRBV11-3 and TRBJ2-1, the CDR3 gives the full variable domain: EAGVVQSPRYKIIEKKQPVAFWCNPISGHNTLYWYLQNLGQGPELLIRYENEEAVDDSQLPKDRFSAERLKGVDSTLKIQPAELGDSAVYLCASSLGDRVYNEQFFGPGTRLTVL.

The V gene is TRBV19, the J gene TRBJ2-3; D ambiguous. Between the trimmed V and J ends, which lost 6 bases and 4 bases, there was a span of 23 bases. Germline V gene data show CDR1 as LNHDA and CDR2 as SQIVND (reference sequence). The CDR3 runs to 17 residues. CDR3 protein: CASSPLGYSERSDTQYF. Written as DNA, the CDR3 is TGTGCCAGTAGCCCTCTCGGGTACAGTGAACGGTCAGATACGCAGTATTTT.

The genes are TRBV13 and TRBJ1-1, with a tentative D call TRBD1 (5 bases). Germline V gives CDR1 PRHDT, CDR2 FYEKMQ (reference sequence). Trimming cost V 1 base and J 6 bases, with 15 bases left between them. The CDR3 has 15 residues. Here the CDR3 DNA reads TGTGCCAGCAGCTTAGCATTCCAGGGTAGGGCTGAAGCTTTCTTT. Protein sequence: CASSLAFQGRAEAFF. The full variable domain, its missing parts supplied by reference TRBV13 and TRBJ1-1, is AAGVIQSPRHLIKEKRETATLKCYPIPRHDTVYWYQQGPGQDPQFLISFYEKMQSDKGSIPDRFSAQQFSDYHSELNMSSLELGDSALYFCASSLAFQGRAEAFFGQGTRLTVV.